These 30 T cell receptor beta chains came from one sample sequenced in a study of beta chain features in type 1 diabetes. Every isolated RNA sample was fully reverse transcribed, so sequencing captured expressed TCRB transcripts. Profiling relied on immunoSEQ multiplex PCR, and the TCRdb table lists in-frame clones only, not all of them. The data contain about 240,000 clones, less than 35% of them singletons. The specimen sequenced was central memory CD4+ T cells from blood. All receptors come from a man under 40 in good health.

In DNA, the CDR3 is TGTGCCATCACATCCGGACAGGGGTCGTACGAGCAGTACTTC. It is translated as CAITSGQGSYEQYF. This rearrangement joins TRBV10-3 to TRBJ2-7; 9 bases line up with TRBD1. CDR3 length equals 14 residues. CDR1 and CDR2 (germline): ENHRY, SYGVKD. V trimming: 7 bases; J trimming: 4 bases; junction bases outside the gene matches: 8.

This CDR3 reads CAWSGTATNYGYTF. The CDR3, as DNA: TGTGCCTGGAGTGGGACAGCTACTAACTATGGCTACACCTTC. This chain links TRBV30 with TRBJ1-2; D is possibly TRBD1 (6 bases). The germline V gene has CDR1 GTSNPN and CDR2 SVGIG (reference sequence). The CDR3 length is 14 residues. Trimming pared 1 base from V and 0 bases from J, leaving 9 bases between.

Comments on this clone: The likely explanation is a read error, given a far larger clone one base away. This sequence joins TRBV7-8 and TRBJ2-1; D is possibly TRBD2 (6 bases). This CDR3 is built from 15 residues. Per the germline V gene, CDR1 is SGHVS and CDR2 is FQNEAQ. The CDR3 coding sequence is TGTGCCAGCAGCTCGAGGGACTCCCTCTCCAATGAGCAGCTCTTC. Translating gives CASSSRDSLSNEQLF.

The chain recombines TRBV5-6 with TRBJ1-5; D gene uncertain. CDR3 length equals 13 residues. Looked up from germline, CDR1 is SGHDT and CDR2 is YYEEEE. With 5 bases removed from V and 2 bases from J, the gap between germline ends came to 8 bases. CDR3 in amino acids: CASSLGRNQPQHF. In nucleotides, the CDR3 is TGTGCCAGCAGTCTTGGCCGCAATCAGCCCCAGCATTTT.

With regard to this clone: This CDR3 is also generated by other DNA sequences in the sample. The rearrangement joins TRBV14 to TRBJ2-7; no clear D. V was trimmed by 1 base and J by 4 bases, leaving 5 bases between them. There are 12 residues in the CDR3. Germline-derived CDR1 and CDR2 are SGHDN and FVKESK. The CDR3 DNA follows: TGTGCCAGCAGCCAAGGACTGTACGAGCAGTACTTC. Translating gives CASSQGLYEQYF.

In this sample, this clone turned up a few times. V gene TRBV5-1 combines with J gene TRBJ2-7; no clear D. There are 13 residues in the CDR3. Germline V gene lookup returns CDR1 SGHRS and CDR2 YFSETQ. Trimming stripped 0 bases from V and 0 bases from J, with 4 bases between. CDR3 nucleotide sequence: TGCGCCAGCAGCTTGGACTACTCCTACGAGCAGTACTTC. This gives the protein CASSLDYSYEQYF.

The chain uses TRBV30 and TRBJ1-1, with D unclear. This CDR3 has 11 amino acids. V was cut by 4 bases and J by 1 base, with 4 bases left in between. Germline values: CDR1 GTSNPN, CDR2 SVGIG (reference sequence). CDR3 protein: CAWKGNTEAFF. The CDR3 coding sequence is TGTGCCTGGAAGGGGAACACTGAAGCTTTCTTT.

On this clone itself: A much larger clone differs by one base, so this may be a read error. The CDR3 region is CSVGGTSESRNEQFF. CDR3 nucleotides: TGCAGCGTTGGCGGGACTAGCGAGAGTCGCAATGAGCAGTTCTTC. V gene TRBV29-1 combines with J gene TRBJ2-1, with 10 bases lining up with TRBD2. Unmatched junction bases numbered 9, after V lost 4 bases and J lost 6 bases. CDR1 is SQVTM and CDR2 is ANQGSEA in the germline V gene. This CDR3 is built from 15 residues.

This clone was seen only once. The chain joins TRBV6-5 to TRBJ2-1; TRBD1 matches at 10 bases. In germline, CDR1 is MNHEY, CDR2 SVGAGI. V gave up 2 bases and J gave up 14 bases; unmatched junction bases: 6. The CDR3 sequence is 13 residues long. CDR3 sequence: CASSYTEGQGKFF. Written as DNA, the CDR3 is TGTGCCAGCAGTTACACGGAGGGACAGGGGAAGTTCTTC.

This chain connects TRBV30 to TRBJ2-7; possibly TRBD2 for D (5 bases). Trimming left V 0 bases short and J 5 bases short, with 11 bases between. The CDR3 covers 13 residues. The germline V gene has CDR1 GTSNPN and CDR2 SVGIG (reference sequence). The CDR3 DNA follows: TGTGCCTGGAGTGTATATTCCGGGAACGAGCAGTACTTC. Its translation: CAWSVYSGNEQYF.

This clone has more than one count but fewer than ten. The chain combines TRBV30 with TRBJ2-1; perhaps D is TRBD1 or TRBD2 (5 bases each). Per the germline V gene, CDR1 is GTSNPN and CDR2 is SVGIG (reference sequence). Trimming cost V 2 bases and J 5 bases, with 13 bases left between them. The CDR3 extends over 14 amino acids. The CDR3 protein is CAWSTGPGNNEQFF. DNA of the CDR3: TGTGCCTGGAGTACGGGACCCGGGAACAATGAGCAGTTCTTC.

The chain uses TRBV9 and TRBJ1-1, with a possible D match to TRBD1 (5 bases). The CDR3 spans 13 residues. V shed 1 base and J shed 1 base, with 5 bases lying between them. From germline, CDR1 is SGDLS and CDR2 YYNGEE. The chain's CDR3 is CASSVRGNTEAFF. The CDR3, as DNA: TGTGCCAGCAGCGTAAGGGGGAACACTGAAGCTTTCTTT.

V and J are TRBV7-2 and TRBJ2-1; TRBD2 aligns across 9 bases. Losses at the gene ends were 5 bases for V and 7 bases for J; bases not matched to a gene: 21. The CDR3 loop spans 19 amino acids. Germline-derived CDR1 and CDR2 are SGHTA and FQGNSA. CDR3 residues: CASSRKREAQRAGRNEQFF. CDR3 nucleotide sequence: TGTGCCAGCAGCCGAAAGCGGGAGGCCCAACGTGCGGGGAGAAATGAGCAGTTCTTC.

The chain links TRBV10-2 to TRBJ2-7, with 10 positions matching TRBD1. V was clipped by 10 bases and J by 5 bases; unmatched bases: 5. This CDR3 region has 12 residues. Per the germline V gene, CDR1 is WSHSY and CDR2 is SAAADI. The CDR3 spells CATWDRGNEQYF. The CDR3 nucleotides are TGCGCCACCTGGGACAGGGGTAACGAGCAGTACTTC.

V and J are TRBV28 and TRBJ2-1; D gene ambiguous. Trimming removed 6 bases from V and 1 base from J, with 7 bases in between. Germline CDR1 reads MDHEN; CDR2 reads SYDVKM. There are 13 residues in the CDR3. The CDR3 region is CASSPRSYNEQFF. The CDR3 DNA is TGTGCCAGCAGCCCCCGATCCTACAATGAGCAGTTCTTC.

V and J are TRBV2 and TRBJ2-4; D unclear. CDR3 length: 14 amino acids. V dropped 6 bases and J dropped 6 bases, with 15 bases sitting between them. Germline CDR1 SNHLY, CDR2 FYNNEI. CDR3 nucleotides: TGTGCCAGCAGGCGGCTGGACCTTGGAAACATTCAGTACTTC. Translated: CASRRLDLGNIQYF.

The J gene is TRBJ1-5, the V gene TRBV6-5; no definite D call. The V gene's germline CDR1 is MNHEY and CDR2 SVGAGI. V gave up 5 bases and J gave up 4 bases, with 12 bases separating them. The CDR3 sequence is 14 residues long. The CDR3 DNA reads TGTGCCAGCAGTCCTGGACGGCATAATCAGCCCCAGCATTTT. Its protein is CASSPGRHNQPQHF.

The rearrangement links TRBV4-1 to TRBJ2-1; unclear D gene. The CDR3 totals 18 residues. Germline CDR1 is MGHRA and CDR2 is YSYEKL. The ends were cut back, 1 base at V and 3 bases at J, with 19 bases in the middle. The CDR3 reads CASSQGGRASALYNEQFF. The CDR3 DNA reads TGCGCCAGCAGCCAAGGGGGTCGGGCGAGCGCTCTCTACAATGAGCAGTTCTTC.

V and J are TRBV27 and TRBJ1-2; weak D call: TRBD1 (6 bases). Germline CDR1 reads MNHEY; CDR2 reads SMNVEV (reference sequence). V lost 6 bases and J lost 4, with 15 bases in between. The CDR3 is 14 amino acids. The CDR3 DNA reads TGTGCCAGCAGCCCACAGGGAGCGGCCTATGGCTACACCTTC. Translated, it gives CASSPQGAAYGYTF.

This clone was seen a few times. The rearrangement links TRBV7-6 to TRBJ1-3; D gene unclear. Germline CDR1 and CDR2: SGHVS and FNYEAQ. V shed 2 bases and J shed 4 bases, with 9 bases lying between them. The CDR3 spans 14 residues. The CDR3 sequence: CASSLPSEGNTIYF. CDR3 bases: TGTGCCAGCAGCTTACCCTCCGAAGGAAACACCATATATTTT.

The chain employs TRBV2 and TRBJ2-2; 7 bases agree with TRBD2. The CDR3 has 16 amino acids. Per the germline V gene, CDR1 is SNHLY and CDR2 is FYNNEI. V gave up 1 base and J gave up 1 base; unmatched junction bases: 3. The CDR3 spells CASSEGTSVNTGELFF. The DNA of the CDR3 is TGTGCCAGCAGTGAAGGTACTAGCGTGAACACCGGGGAGCTGTTTTTT.

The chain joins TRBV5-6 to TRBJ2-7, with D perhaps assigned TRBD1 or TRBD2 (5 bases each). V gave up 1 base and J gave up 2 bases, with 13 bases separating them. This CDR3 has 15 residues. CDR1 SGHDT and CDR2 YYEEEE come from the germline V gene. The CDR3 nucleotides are TGTGCCAGCAGCTTGTATGGGGGAACAACCTACGAGCAGTACTTC. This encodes CASSLYGGTTYEQYF.

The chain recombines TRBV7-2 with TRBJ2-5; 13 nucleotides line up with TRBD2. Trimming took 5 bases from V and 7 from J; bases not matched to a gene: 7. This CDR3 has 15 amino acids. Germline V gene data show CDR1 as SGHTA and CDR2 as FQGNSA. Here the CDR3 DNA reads TGTGCCAGCAGCCTAGGGACTAGCGGGGCCGCGACCCAGTACTTC. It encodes CASSLGTSGAATQYF.

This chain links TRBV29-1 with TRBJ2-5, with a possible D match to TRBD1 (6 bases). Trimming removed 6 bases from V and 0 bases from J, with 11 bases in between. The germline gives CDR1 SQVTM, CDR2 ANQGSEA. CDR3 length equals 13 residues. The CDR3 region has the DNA TGCAGCGTGGTCGGACAGAACCAAGAGACCCAGTACTTC. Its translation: CSVVGQNQETQYF.

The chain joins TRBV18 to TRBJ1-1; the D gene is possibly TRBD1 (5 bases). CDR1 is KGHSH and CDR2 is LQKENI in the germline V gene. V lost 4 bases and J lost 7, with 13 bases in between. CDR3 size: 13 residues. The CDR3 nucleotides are TGTGCCAGCTCACTGACAGTTAATGATGAAGCTTTCTTT. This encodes CASSLTVNDEAFF. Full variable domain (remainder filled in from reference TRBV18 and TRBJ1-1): NAGVMQNPRHLVRRRGQEARLRCSPMKGHSHVYWYRQLPEEGLKFMVYLQKENIIDESGMPKERFSAEFPKEGPSILRIQQVVRGDSAAYFCASSLTVNDEAFFGQGTRLTVV.

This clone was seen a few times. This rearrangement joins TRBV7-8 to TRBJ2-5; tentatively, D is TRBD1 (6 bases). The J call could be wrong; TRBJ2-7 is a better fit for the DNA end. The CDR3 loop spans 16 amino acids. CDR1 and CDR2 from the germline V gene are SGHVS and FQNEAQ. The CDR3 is CASSLAQVTGNYEQYF. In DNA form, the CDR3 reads TGTGCCAGCAGCTTAGCGCAGGTCACAGGGAACTACGAGCAGTACTTC.

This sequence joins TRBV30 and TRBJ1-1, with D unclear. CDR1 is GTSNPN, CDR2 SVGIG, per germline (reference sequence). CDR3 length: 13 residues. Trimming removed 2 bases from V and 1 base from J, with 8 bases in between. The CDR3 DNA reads TGTGCCTGGAGTCAAGTACGGAACACTGAAGCTTTCTTT. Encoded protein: CAWSQVRNTEAFF.

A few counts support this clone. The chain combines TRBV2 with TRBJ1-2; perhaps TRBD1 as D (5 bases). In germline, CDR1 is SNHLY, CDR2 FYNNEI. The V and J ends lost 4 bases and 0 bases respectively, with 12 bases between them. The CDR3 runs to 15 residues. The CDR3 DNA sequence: TGTGCCAGCAGTGTTGGCAGGGAAGCTAACTATGGCTACACCTTC. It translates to CASSVGREANYGYTF.

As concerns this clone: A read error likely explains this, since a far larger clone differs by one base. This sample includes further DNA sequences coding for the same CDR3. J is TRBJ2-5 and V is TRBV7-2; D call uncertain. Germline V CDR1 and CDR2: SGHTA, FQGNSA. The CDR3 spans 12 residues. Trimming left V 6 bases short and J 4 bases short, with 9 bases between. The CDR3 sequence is CASSWDRETQYF. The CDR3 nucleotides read TGTGCCAGCAGTTGGGATCGAGAGACCCAGTACTTC. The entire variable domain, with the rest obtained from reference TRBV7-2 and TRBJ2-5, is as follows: GAGVSQSPSNKVTEKGKDVELRCDPISGHTALYWYRQSLGQGLEFLIYFQGNSAPDKSGLPSDRFSAERTGGSVSTLTIQRTQQEDSAVYLCASSWDRETQYFGPGTRLLVL.

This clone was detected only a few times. The CDR3 DNA reads TGTGCCAGCAGTCTACGGACACAGACCCCGAACACTGAAGCTTTCTTT. Translated, it gives CASSLRTQTPNTEAFF. This chain connects TRBV27 to TRBJ1-1; TRBD1 is a possible D gene (5 bases). The length of the CDR3 is 16 residues. V dropped 5 bases and J dropped 1 base, with 17 bases sitting between them. CDR1 MNHEY and CDR2 SMNVEV come from the germline V gene (reference sequence).